Sequencing of this T cell receptor beta chain was carried out in a study of CD8 T cells in Susac syndrome. This clonotype was found a few times. The V end was cut by 1 base, the J end by 5 bases, with 8 bases between. In germline, CDR1 is MNHNS, CDR2 SASEGT. This CDR3 is 13 amino acids long. RNA amounts of 0.5 to 1 ug underwent reverse transcription with random hexamers. Via MiXCR, TCRdb re-called the immunoSEQ multiplex PCR reads, giving one row per CDR3 protein. This sample yields some 400,000 distinct CDR3 sequences, of which approximately 85% are seen a single time; about 0.12% belongs to the top ten.

The sample comprised CD8+ T cells from PBMCs. V is TRBV6-1 and J is TRBJ2-5, with unresolved D. This receptor was obtained from a human donor with multiple sclerosis. CDR3 nucleotide sequence: TGTGCCAGCAGTGAAGAGGGATCGGAGACCCAGTACTTC. Amino acid sequence: CASSEEGSETQYF.